The 25 T cell receptor beta chains below come from one sample, sequenced in a study of control samples from healthy donors and cancer patients. Repertoires were generated with immunoSEQ multiplex PCR, while TCRdb's copy carries only in-frame clones and drops some. Found here are approximately 100,000 clones, around nine tenths of them singletons; the top ten hold 20% to 25%. Material: blood. The receptors derive from a man aged 25 to 45 in good health.

The table lists this clone with a few counts. V gene TRBV27 combines with J gene TRBJ1-2; perhaps TRBD1 as D (5 bases). The V and J ends lost 2 bases and 8 bases respectively, with 24 bases between them. Germline V gives CDR1 MNHEY, CDR2 SMNVEV (reference sequence). CDR3 length: 17 residues. CDR3 in amino acids: CASSLKALSLSTAGYTF. CDR3 nucleotide sequence: TGTGCCAGCAGTTTAAAGGCCCTGAGCCTTTCGACAGCCGGCTACACCTTC.

This clone was picked up a small number of times. The V and J genes are TRBV4-1 and TRBJ1-1; 7 nucleotides line up with TRBD1. Germline CDR1 is MGHRA and CDR2 is YSYEKL. The CDR3 contains 15 residues. Trimming removed 3 bases from V and 1 base from J; junction bases left unmatched: 5. The CDR3 spells CASSHPQGGNTEAFF. The CDR3 nucleotides read TGCGCCAGCAGCCACCCCCAGGGGGGGAACACTGAAGCTTTCTTT.

This rearrangement joins TRBV11-1 to TRBJ1-4; D may be TRBD1 (5 bases). The CDR3 contains 15 residues. Trimming removed 2 bases at V and 5 bases at J, with 12 bases between. CDR1 and CDR2 (germline): SGHAT, FQDESV (reference sequence). This CDR3 reads CASSLSGGTNEKLFF. As DNA, the CDR3 is TGTGCCAGCAGCTTATCGGGGGGAACGAATGAAAAACTGTTTTTT. The whole variable domain, filled in from reference TRBV11-1 and TRBJ1-4, reads EAEVAQSPRYKITEKSQAVAFWCDPISGHATLYWYRQILGQGPELLVQFQDESVVDDSQLPKDRFSAERLKGVDSTLKIQPAELGDSAMYLCASSLSGGTNEKLFFGSGTQLSVL.

The V gene is TRBV20-1, the J gene TRBJ2-1; 10 bases align to TRBD1. This CDR3 region has 14 residues. Unmatched junction bases numbered 5, after V lost 3 bases and J lost 6 bases. Germline CDR1 DFQATT, CDR2 SNEGSKA (reference sequence). The CDR3 bases are TGCAGTGCTAGTAGACAGGGGGCGTTCAATGAGCAGTTCTTC. The encoded protein is CSASRQGAFNEQFF.

CDR3 bases: TGTGCCAGCAGTCCTTACCCGATGGGGAGGGCACAAGAGACCCAGTACTTC. It translates to CASSPYPMGRAQETQYF. J is TRBJ2-5 and V is TRBV27; 7 positions match TRBD2. Trimming at V came to 5 bases and at J to 2 bases, leaving 14 bases not matched to a gene. The V gene's germline CDR1 is MNHEY and CDR2 SMNVEV (reference sequence). The CDR3 length is 17 residues.

The V gene is TRBV24-1, the J gene TRBJ2-3, with 12 nucleotides matching TRBD1. The junction had 3 bases not matched to a gene; V was cut back by 9 bases and J by 3 bases. This CDR3 has 14 amino acids. CDR1 and CDR2 (germline): KGHDR, SFDVKD. Written as DNA, the CDR3 is TGTGCCACCGGGACAGGGGGCAATACAGATACGCAGTATTTT. Translating gives CATGTGGNTDTQYF.

The rearrangement joins TRBV7-2 to TRBJ2-3, with D perhaps TRBD2 (7 bases). The CDR3 has 17 residues. The germline CDR1 and CDR2 sequences are SGHTA and FQGNSA. V dropped 1 base and J dropped 9 bases, with 23 bases sitting between them. The CDR3 DNA follows: TGTGCCAGCAGCTTAGTTTCAGGTGGGGGGGCCGGAGACACGCAGTATTTT. Encoded protein: CASSLVSGGGAGDTQYF.

The rearrangement links TRBV18 to TRBJ1-2; D possibly corresponds to TRBD1 (6 bases). The germline gives CDR1 KGHSH, CDR2 LQKENI. The CDR3 consists of 15 residues. V was clipped by 4 bases and J by 5 bases, with 17 bases between them. CDR3 in DNA: TGTGCCAGCTCACTCCCGGGGGCAGCGGGATATGGCTACACCTTC. It yields the protein CASSLPGAAGYGYTF.

This chain uses TRBV5-6 with TRBJ1-1; 10 positions match TRBD1. The germline V gene has CDR1 SGHDT and CDR2 YYEEEE. This CDR3 contains 16 residues. With V trimmed by 3 bases and J by 0 bases, 5 bases remained unmatched. DNA for the CDR3: TGTGCCAGCAGCTCCGGGACAGGGGTTATGAACACTGAAGCTTTCTTT. As protein: CASSSGTGVMNTEAFF.

This clone was detected only a few times. The rearrangement links TRBV28 to TRBJ2-7; unclear D gene. The germline gives CDR1 MDHEN, CDR2 SYDVKM. The CDR3 is 13 amino acids. Deletions cut 3 bases from V and 1 base from J, with 7 bases between. For the CDR3, the DNA is TGTGCCAGCAGTTTTAGCTCATCCTACGAGCAGTACTTC. Its translation: CASSFSSSYEQYF.

This chain joins TRBV6-4 and TRBJ2-1, with 8 nucleotides matching TRBD2. V shed 2 bases, J shed 5 bases, and the junction held 5 bases outside the gene matches. Germline V gene data show CDR1 as MRHNA and CDR2 as SNTAGT. The CDR3 length is 15 residues. The CDR3 sequence: CASSDPGLGDNEQFF. The DNA for the CDR3 is TGTGCCAGCAGTGACCCGGGACTAGGGGACAATGAGCAGTTCTTC.

V and J are TRBV7-9 and TRBJ1-2; 7 bases fit TRBD1. CDR1 SEHNR and CDR2 FQNEAQ come from the germline V gene (reference sequence). This CDR3 region has 13 residues. V lost 7 bases to trimming and J lost 4 bases; unmatched junction nucleotides: 6. The CDR3 here is CASNPTGFYGYTF. The CDR3 nucleotides read TGTGCCAGCAACCCGACAGGGTTCTATGGCTACACCTTC.

The genes are TRBV18 and TRBJ1-2; TRBD1 matches at 10 bases. Germline V gives CDR1 KGHSH, CDR2 LQKENI. The trim removed 3 bases at V and 5 bases at J, leaving 3 bases unmatched. The CDR3 sequence is 14 residues long. The CDR3, as DNA: TGTGCCAGCTCACCCGGACAGGGGGGGTATGGCTACACCTTC. Protein product: CASSPGQGGYGYTF.

This clone was observed once. V gene TRBV7-2 combines with J gene TRBJ2-7, with TRBD1 identical over 11 bases. This CDR3 contains 16 residues. The V gene's germline CDR1 is SGHTA and CDR2 FQGNSA. V shed 5 bases, J shed 0 bases, and the junction held 6 bases outside the gene matches. CDR3: CASSVTGTGGSYEQYV. CDR3 DNA: TGTGCCAGCAGCGTAACCGGGACAGGGGGCTCCTACGAGCAGTACGTC.

The rearrangement links TRBV29-1 to TRBJ1-1; D gene uncertain. From germline, CDR1 is SQVTM and CDR2 ANQGSEA. This CDR3 contains 13 residues. V lost 1 base to trimming and J lost 1 base, with 7 bases between them. The CDR3 reads CSVEGGQNTEAFF. In DNA, the CDR3 is TGCAGCGTTGAAGGGGGTCAGAACACTGAAGCTTTCTTT.

This rearrangement joins TRBV7-5 to TRBJ1-1; the table names TRBD1, a call not compared with the DNA. TRBV7-5 is noted as a pseudogene. This CDR3 spans 15 amino acids. CDR3 protein: CVRISRTAMNTEAFF. The DNA of the CDR3 is TGTGTCAGGATCTCCCGGACAGCAATGAACACTGAAGCTTTCTTT.

V gene TRBV6-5 combines with J gene TRBJ2-7; TRBD1 agrees at 8 bases. Per germline, CDR1 MNHEY and CDR2 SVGAGI. This CDR3 contains 14 residues. V lost 5 bases, J lost 3 bases, and 6 bases stayed unmatched. The CDR3 region has the DNA TGTGCCAGCAGTCAGGGGGCAGGGCACTACGAGCAGTACTTC. Amino acids: CASSQGAGHYEQYF.

The chain uses TRBV5-1 and TRBJ2-1; 12 bases match TRBD2. V gave up 2 bases and J gave up 0 bases; unmatched junction bases: 12. This CDR3 spans 20 amino acids. Germline V CDR1 and CDR2: SGHRS, YFSETQ. The CDR3 DNA follows: TGCGCCAGCAGCTTTCGGGTTGGATCTAGCGGGGGGGACTCCTACAATGAGCAGTTCTTC. It translates to CASSFRVGSSGGDSYNEQFF.

The J gene is TRBJ2-1, the V gene TRBV19; D gene unclear. The germline gives CDR1 LNHDA, CDR2 SQIVND (reference sequence). The CDR3 runs 15 residues. V lost 0 bases, J lost 0 bases, and 6 bases lay in between. Written as DNA, the CDR3 is TGTGCCAGTAGTATAGAGTCAAGCTCCTACAATGAGCAGTTCTTC. Amino acid sequence: CASSIESSSYNEQFF. Full variable domain (rest looked up from reference TRBV19 and TRBJ2-1): DGGITQSPKYLFRKEGQNVTLSCEQNLNHDAMYWYRQDPGQGLRLIYYSQIVNDFQKGDIAEGYSVSREKKESFPLTVTSAQKNPTAFYLCASSIESSSYNEQFFGPGTRLTVL.

The genes are TRBV29-1 and TRBJ1-5; weak D call: TRBD1 (5 bases). Trimming pared 0 bases from V and 0 bases from J, leaving 18 bases between. Germline loops: CDR1 SQVTM, CDR2 ANQGSEA. The CDR3 runs to 18 residues. This chain's CDR3 is CSVEDLTGDHNSNQPQHF. In nucleotides, the CDR3 is TGCAGCGTTGAAGATCTTACAGGAGATCATAATAGCAATCAGCCCCAGCATTTT.

Remarks on this clone: The same CDR3 arises from other DNA sequences in this sample as well. V and J are TRBV7-9 and TRBJ1-5; D not resolved. CDR1 and CDR2 (germline): SEHNR, FQNEAQ (reference sequence). The CDR3 contains 13 residues. V lost 5 bases to trimming and J lost 4 bases, with 9 bases between them. The CDR3, as DNA: TGTGCCAGCAGCCCTGGAGTAAATCAGCCCCAGCATTTT. Amino acids: CASSPGVNQPQHF.

By sample share, this clone is medium-sized. This sequence joins TRBV15 and TRBJ2-6, with no clear D. CDR3 length: 16 amino acids. V shed 0 bases and J shed 0 bases, with 6 bases lying between them. The germline gives CDR1 LNHNV, CDR2 YYDKDF (reference sequence). The CDR3 here is CATSRETPSGANVLTF. The CDR3, as DNA: TGTGCCACCAGCAGAGAAACCCCCTCTGGGGCCAACGTCCTGACTTTC.

The rearrangement uses TRBV28 and TRBJ1-2, with D perhaps TRBD1 (5 bases). The germline V gene has CDR1 MDHEN and CDR2 SYDVKM. Deletions cut 6 bases from V and 8 bases from J, with 16 bases between. CDR3 length: 13 residues. The CDR3 region has the DNA TGTGCCAGCAGGCAGGGCCCAGGAGGAGGCTACACCTTC. Its translation: CASRQGPGGGYTF.

V is TRBV6-5 and J is TRBJ1-3; 8 bases match TRBD1. This CDR3 comprises 15 residues. With V trimmed by 4 bases and J by 0 bases, 2 bases remained unmatched. Germline V gene data show CDR1 as MNHEY and CDR2 as SVGAGI. CDR3 nucleotide sequence: TGTGCCAGCAGTTTCGACAGGGGCTCTGGAAACACCATATATTTT. Protein sequence: CASSFDRGSGNTIYF.

The chain joins TRBV5-1 to TRBJ1-1; TRBD1 agrees at 9 bases. This CDR3 is 12 amino acids long. Germline V gene data show CDR1 as SGHRS and CDR2 as YFSETQ. The V gene end was trimmed by 7 bases and the J gene end by 6 bases; junction bases not matched to a gene: 4. This chain's CDR3 is CASRDRDPEAFF. Written as DNA, the CDR3 is TGCGCCAGCCGGGACAGGGATCCTGAAGCTTTCTTT.